This T cell receptor beta chain originates from a study of monozygotic twins with inflammatory bowel disease. Broader study findings: The co-twins with IBD showed lower TCRbeta diversity (inverse Simpson) than their healthy siblings.

Collection yielded approximately 2.7 ml of blood per donor. With no T cell sorting beforehand, total RNA was isolated from whole blood. The CDR3 contains 13 residues. CDR1 is SGHTA and CDR2 is FQGNSA in the germline V gene. TCRdb re-analyzed the 5' RACE reads; it lists each CDR3 protein once, without DNA. Its table records about 160,000 distinct CDR3 sequences. For this clonotype: Its specificity is unknown.

This clonotype was sampled from a human donor with ulcerative colitis or Crohn's disease, or a healthy co-twin of an affected twin (not recorded which). The material sequenced was blood. The chain couples TRBV7-2 to TRBJ2-1; TCRdb gives TRBD2 as the D gene, but with no DNA this cannot be confirmed. CDR3 loop: CASSLVGPDEQFF. Variable domain in full (rest from reference TRBV7-2 and TRBJ2-1): GAGVSQSPSNKVTEKGKDVELRCDPISGHTALYWYRQSLGQGLEFLIYFQGNSAPDKSGLPSDRFSAERTGGSVSTLTIQRTQQEDSAVYLCASSLVGPDEQFFGPGTRLTVL.